The sequence of this T cell receptor (beta chain) was determined in a study of T-cell memory formation after mild COVID-19. This clonotype was found a few times. Germline values: CDR1 SEHNR, CDR2 FQNEAQ (reference sequence). Trimming cost V 2 bases and J 5 bases; bases outside gene matches: 13. The CDR3 sequence is 17 residues long. TCRdb passed the 5' RACE reads through MiXCR, listing each CDR3 protein once. The sample has 500,000 to 650,000 distinct CDR3 sequences, roughly 21% seen once; the top ten hold under 8.5%. Sequenced input: PBMCs or a T cell subset sorted from them (not recorded which). This clonotype originated in an adult woman who had mild COVID-19 (a few samples of this study predate the infection). Cell type and time point are not known. The chain links TRBV7-9 to TRBJ1-1; 8 bases match TRBD1. The CDR3 DNA reads TGTGCCAGCAGCTTATCCCGGACAGGGTCGCTTAGGACTGAAGCTTTCTTT. Translating gives CASSLSRTGSLRTEAFF.